Sequencing of this TCR beta chain was carried out in a study of blood T cell repertoires in COVID-19 (dated by TCRdb to 2020 to 2021). For the wider study: Samples covering the acute and convalescent phases of COVID-19 were provided by collaborators in the United States, Italy and Spain. Samples were obtained from the ongoing ImmuneRACE study (first 160 participants) and from over 1,000 subjects provided by 6 global collaborators. Nearly every sample came with metadata listing a de-identified subject ID, COVID-19 status, age in years and sex. A freely available public database, intended as a resource for researchers studying the immune response to SARS-CoV-2, is where the repertoires were released. The prospective study material was composed of cDNA or gDNA derived from T cells, B-cell-depleted T cells, or PBMCs. Where available, HLA class I and class II types were taken from metadata supplied by the sample provider and were not determined by assay-based typing. Subjects who had been exposed to COVID-19, were actively infected with it, or had recovered from it provided the deeply sampled blood TCRbeta repertoires that made up the dataset.

TCRbeta CDR3 regions were amplified from genomic DNA by means of the immunoSEQ Assay, a bias-controlled multiplex PCR. The authors processed their data as follows. The number of nucleated cells in each sample was estimated by amplification of reference gene primers within the assay. To quantify the absolute abundance of each unique TCRbeta CDR3 rearrangement, sequence reads were collapsed and filtered. For each sample, productive Simpson clonality was calculated as the square root of Simpson's diversity index across productive rearrangements. Entries here come from immuneACCESS through TCRdb and include only in-frame sequences with V and J called. Some clones fail to appear in such tables; in the studies checked, an unresolved V gene covers under half of the shortfall, and the cause of the remainder is unknown. V, J and clone size reflect that table, while D and trimming were determined from the DNA. Present in this sample are around 380,000 clones, roughly 86% of which were seen just once. Under 1.5% of the sample is taken by the ten largest.

Unmatched junction bases come to 3, with V trimmed by 2 bases and J by 7 bases. From cysteine to phenylalanine, the CDR3 is 14 amino acids long. The only DNA kept is the CDR3, 42 bases in frame from the first base. The germline V gene (reference sequence) yields SGHNT for CDR1 and YYREEE for CDR2. Findings and caveats that apply to the study as a whole: Clinical and demographic metadata were provided uncurated, with the amount varying by source and participant.

Participants in the prospective study were aged about 18 to 89 years, lived in 20 to 30 United States geographic areas, and enrolled through a virtual design. In the prospective study, cohorts were assigned on the basis of participant-reported clinical history obtained from a screening survey and a study questionnaire. For ImmuneRACE Cohort 3, a participant was defined as recovered based on two consecutive negative NP/OP PCR tests, clearance by a healthcare professional, or resolution of symptoms. In the prospective study, mobile phlebotomists collected whole blood, serum and a nasopharyngeal or oropharyngeal swab from each participant. Over a roughly two-month period, participants in the prospective study had the option of providing additional blood draws and questionnaires. Before DNA extraction, prospective study blood samples were shipped either frozen or at room temperature. About this clone itself: Which antigen it targets is not known. No base quality information exists; no much larger clone differs at one position.

This TCR was recovered from a man younger than 45 who had recovered from COVID-19. The chain was built from TRBV5-4 and TRBJ2-2; the junction holds 9 bases that match TRBD2. Sequencing used PBMCs or T cells enriched from blood (not recorded which). The CDR3 amino acid sequence is: CASSFGLAYGELFF. The DNA sequence follows: TGTGCCAGCAGCTTCGGACTAGCGTACGGGGAGCTGTTTTTT.